These T cell receptor beta chains were read from a single sample in a study of blood T cell repertoires in COVID-19. Using immunoSEQ multiplex PCR, the repertoire was profiled, and TCRdb retains in-frame clones only, with some absent. Of approximately 290,000 clones in the sample, around 89% were seen once. Sequencing used peripheral blood. The source of these receptors is a young man with acute or convalescent COVID-19. Both conserved end residues are part of each CDR3. D genes are given only for firm matches. Not every row has a clone size; where given, it reads once, few, many or a size class.

j_call,v_call,d_call,clone_size,cdr3_aa,cdr3_nt
TRBJ1-1,TRBV10-3,-,-,CAISEDRAEAFF,TGTGCCATCAGTGAGGACAGAGCCGAAGCTTTCTTT
TRBJ2-1,TRBV7-9,-,-,CASRGQAEYNEQFF,TGTGCCAGCAGGGGGCAAGCTGAATACAATGAGCAGTTCTTC
TRBJ1-3,TRBV6-5,TRBD1,few,CASSFWTGNSGNTIYF,TGTGCCAGCAGTTTCTGGACAGGGAACTCTGGAAACACCATATATTTT
TRBJ1-2,TRBV3-1/TRBV3-2,-,once,CASSQIPQGGYGYTF,TGTGCCAGCAGCCAAATTCCTCAGGGCGGCTATGGCTACACCTTC
TRBJ1-1,TRBV11-3,-,-,CASSLEGSTEAFF,TGTGCCAGCAGCTTAGAAGGGAGCACTGAAGCTTTCTTT
TRBJ1-2,TRBV7-9,TRBD1,-,CASSTDLGQPPVYGYTF,TGTGCCAGCAGTACTGACCTGGGACAGCCTCCCGTCTATGGCTACACCTTC
TRBJ2-2,TRBV6-4,-,-,CASSGSGLTGELFF,TGTGCCAGCAGTGGCAGTGGGCTCACCGGGGAGCTGTTTTTT
TRBJ1-5,TRBV5-1,-,-,CASSFSGDQPQHF,TGCGCCAGCAGCTTCTCAGGGGATCAGCCCCAGCATTTT
TRBJ1-5,TRBV6-5,-,-,CASNLRGGYNQPQHF,TGTGCCAGCAACCTACGGGGGGGTTACAATCAGCCCCAGCATTTT
TRBJ1-5,TRBV27,TRBD1,-,CASSFSGTGVAQPQHF,TGTGCCAGCAGTTTTTCCGGGACAGGGGTGGCTCAGCCCCAGCATTTT
TRBJ2-7,TRBV9,-,once,CASSGTERYEQYF,TGTGCCAGCAGCGGGACAGAGCGCTACGAGCAGTACTTC
TRBJ2-5,TRBV28,TRBD2,-,CASSSGTSGGRGYQETQYF,TGTGCCAGCAGTTCCGGGACTAGCGGGGGGCGGGGGTACCAAGAGACCCAGTACTTC
TRBJ1-2,TRBV5-1,-,-,CASSLQGQLDYGYTF,TGCGCCAGCAGCTTGCAGGGCCAACTGGACTATGGCTACACCTTC
TRBJ2-7,TRBV5-1,-,-,CASSLSTGLNNYEQYF,TGCGCCAGCAGCTTATCAACAGGGCTTAATAACTACGAGCAGTACTTC
TRBJ1-4,TRBV19,-,-,CASSINTATNEKLFF,TGTGCCAGTAGTATTAACACAGCAACTAATGAAAAACTGTTTTTT